The T cell receptor beta chain under discussion was sequenced for a study of T cells in Graves' hyperthyroidism and ophthalmopathy. General study results and limits: Most thyroid clonotypes expanded above 0.001 were also detected in blood.

Lactation, pregnancy, other autoimmune disease or uncontrolled infection led to exclusion of patients. Each diagnosis drew on symptoms, thyroxine, TRAb, thyroid ultrasound and orbital computed tomography findings. Trimming pared 4 bases from V and 7 bases from J, leaving 13 bases between. The CDR3 is 13 residues long. The germline V gene encodes CDR1 SNHLY and CDR2 FYNNEI. This clonotype has at least ten counts. Its antigen remains unidentified. Template material for amplifying TCR beta CDR3 regions consisted of RNA transcripts. Carried out on the TCR CDR3, a first-round RT-PCR used the HTBI primer set. TCRdb re-called the multiplex PCR reads with MiXCR, one entry per CDR3 protein. The data show 300,000 to 500,000 distinct CDR3 sequences, 11% to 15% seen once.

Material: blood. The origin of this receptor is a man aged 45-65 years with Graves' ophthalmopathy. This chain joins TRBV2 and TRBJ1-1; perhaps TRBD1 as D (5 bases). CDR3 region: CASSAEGGGEAFF. As DNA, the CDR3 is TGTGCCAGCAGTGCGGAGGGCGGGGGTGAAGCTTTCTTT.